A selection of T cell receptor beta chains follows, all from one sample in a study of glioma-infiltrating T cells. TCRdb redid the calling of the multiplex PCR reads with MiXCR, one entry per CDR3 protein. The repertoire consists of more than 300,000 distinct CDR3 sequences, with roughly two fifths occurring once and the leading ten covering 9.5% to 15%. The material sequenced was glioma tissue, nonneoplastic brain tissue, or PBMCs (not recorded which). The receptors here all came from a human donor with low-grade glioma or glioblastoma, undergoing nonglioma brain surgery, or in good health (not recorded which). CDR3s include the opening cysteine and the closing phenylalanine or tryptophan. The order of the fields is J gene, clone size, V gene, D gene, CDR3 DNA, CDR3 protein. D genes are given only for firm matches. A clone size is listed for some rows: how often the clone was seen (once, few, many), or a class if it is expanded.

>TRBJ2-5|few|TRBV28|TRBD2
TGTGCCAGCAGTTCGCCCGGACTAGCGGGAATAGAGACCCAGTACTTC
CASSSPGLAGIETQYF
>TRBJ1-2|few|TRBV28|TRBD1
TGTGCCAGCAGTTTGCCGGACAGGAAATATGGCTACACCTTC
CASSLPDRKYGYTF
>TRBJ1-2|many|TRBV20-1|-
TGCAGTGCTAGAGATAACTATGGCTACACCTTC
CSARDNYGYTF
>TRBJ1-2|-|TRBV19|TRBD1
TGTGCCAGTAGTATGGTCGGGACAGCTAACTATGGCTACACCTTC
CASSMVGTANYGYTF
>TRBJ2-1|-|TRBV14|-
TGTGCCAGCAGCCAAATTAGCGGAGTCGTTACGGCGCAGTTCTTC
CASSQISGVVTAQFF
>TRBJ2-1|-|TRBV27|-
TGTGCCAGCAGTTTGGGTAGAACCTACGAGCAGTTCTTC
CASSLGRTYEQFF
>TRBJ1-3|once|TRBV20-1|-
TGCAGTGCTGAGGGCAGGGGAAACACCATATATTTT
CSAEGRGNTIYF
>TRBJ2-3|-|TRBV5-4|-
TGTGCCAGCAGCCCGGACATCGCAGATACGCAGTATTTT
CASSPDIADTQYF
>TRBJ2-7|-|TRBV29-1|TRBD2
TGCAGCGTTGAGAGGGGACTAGCGGGAGACCCCTACGAGCAGTACTTC
CSVERGLAGDPYEQYF
>TRBJ2-7|few|TRBV20-1|-
TGCAGTGCTAGAGATTCCTCTACTGGCTACGAGCAGTACTTC
CSARDSSTGYEQYF
>TRBJ2-3|-|TRBV12-3/TRBV12-4|-
TGTGCCAGCAGCCCCGGGACCCGCCTCACAGATACGCAGTATTTT
CASSPGTRLTDTQYF
>TRBJ1-1|few|TRBV7-2|TRBD1
TGTGCCAGCAGCTCCTGGACAGGGAACACTGAAGCTTTCTTT
CASSSWTGNTEAFF
>TRBJ2-7|few|TRBV4-1|-
TGCGCCAGCAGCCAAGAGACGGGACCCTCCTACGAGCAGTACTTC
CASSQETGPSYEQYF
>TRBJ2-1|-|TRBV20-1|-
TGCAGTGCTATGGGAATATTCGCCTACAATGAGCAGTTCTTC
CSAMGIFAYNEQFF
>TRBJ2-1|-|TRBV19|-
TGTGCCAGTAGTAGTAGGGCGGGAAACTCCTACAATGAGCAGTTCTTC
CASSSRAGNSYNEQFF
>TRBJ1-1|-|TRBV5-4|-
TGTGCCTCGCACCGGGACCACATCAAAAACACTGAACCTTTCTTT
CASHRDHIKNTEPFF
>TRBJ1-1|many|TRBV20-1|-
TGCAGTGCTAGAGTTGTAGGGCGGAACACTGAAGCTTTCTTT
CSARVVGRNTEAFF
>TRBJ1-1|-|TRBV24-1|-
TGTGCCACCAGTGATACGGGAGGGGCGCCTGAAGCTTTCTTT
CATSDTGGAPEAFF
>TRBJ2-5|-|TRBV20-1|-
TGCAGTGCTTCCCGGGGTCCGCTTCCTTTACAAGAGACCCAGTACTTC
CSASRGPLPLQETQYF
>TRBJ2-3|-|TRBV7-6|TRBD2
TGTGCCAGCAGCTTTTCGACTAGCGGGAGTCACGGGGCAGATACGCAGTATTTT
CASSFSTSGSHGADTQYF
>TRBJ1-5|many|TRBV6-1|-
TGTGCCAGCAGTAAACGCCCGGCACGGGGACAGCCCCAGCATTTT
CASSKRPARGQPQHF
>TRBJ2-7|few|TRBV10-3|-
TGTGCCATCAGTGAGTCAACGGACTATTCCTACGAGCAGTACTTC
CAISESTDYSYEQYF
>TRBJ1-2|-|TRBV4-1|-
TGCGCCAGCAGCCACTTACAGTATCCCAACTATGGCTACAACTTC
CASSHLQYPNYGYNF
>TRBJ2-3|many|TRBV28|TRBD2
TGTGCCAGCAGTTTAACTCTAGCGGGAACCCGCACAGATACGCAGTATTTT
CASSLTLAGTRTDTQYF
>TRBJ2-3|-|TRBV4-1|-
TGCGCCAGCAGCCAGCCCTCGGGGCGCTCTAGCACAGATACGCAGTATTTT
CASSQPSGRSSTDTQYF
>TRBJ2-2|few|TRBV12-3/TRBV12-4|-
TGTGCCAGCAGTCTTCCCACCGGCACCGGGGAGCTGTTTTTT
CASSLPTGTGELFF
>TRBJ2-6|-|TRBV4-3|-
TGCGCCAGCAGCCAAGGGGCACTCTCTGGGGCCAACGTCCTGACTTTC
CASSQGALSGANVLTF
>TRBJ2-3|many|TRBV28|-
TGTGCCAGCAAGACCTGGAGAGCAGATACGCAGTATTTT
CASKTWRADTQYF
>TRBJ2-1|-|TRBV19|TRBD2
TGTGCCAGTAGTACCTTGAGCGGGAGGCTAAACAATGAGCAGTTCTTC
CASSTLSGRLNNEQFF
>TRBJ2-3|few|TRBV6-5|TRBD2
TGTGCCAGCAGTTACTCCGCCAAATCTCTAGCGGGAGTCACGAATACGCAGTATTTT
CASSYSAKSLAGVTNTQYF
>TRBJ1-1|few|TRBV7-9|-
TGTGCCAGCAGCACGGATCTGAACACTGAAGCTTTCTTT
CASSTDLNTEAFF
>TRBJ2-7|-|TRBV7-9|-
TGTGCCAGCAGCTTACGGGGCAGGTCGGCCCTCCACGAGCAGTACTTC
CASSLRGRSALHEQYF
>TRBJ2-1|many|TRBV20-1|TRBD2
TGCAGTGCGACACTAGCGGGAGGGCCCTCGGGGGAGCAGTTCTTC
CSATLAGGPSGEQFF
>TRBJ2-5|many|TRBV28|TRBD2
TGTGCCAGCAGTTCCCAAGCGGGAGGGCAGGAGACCCAGTACTTC
CASSSQAGGQETQYF